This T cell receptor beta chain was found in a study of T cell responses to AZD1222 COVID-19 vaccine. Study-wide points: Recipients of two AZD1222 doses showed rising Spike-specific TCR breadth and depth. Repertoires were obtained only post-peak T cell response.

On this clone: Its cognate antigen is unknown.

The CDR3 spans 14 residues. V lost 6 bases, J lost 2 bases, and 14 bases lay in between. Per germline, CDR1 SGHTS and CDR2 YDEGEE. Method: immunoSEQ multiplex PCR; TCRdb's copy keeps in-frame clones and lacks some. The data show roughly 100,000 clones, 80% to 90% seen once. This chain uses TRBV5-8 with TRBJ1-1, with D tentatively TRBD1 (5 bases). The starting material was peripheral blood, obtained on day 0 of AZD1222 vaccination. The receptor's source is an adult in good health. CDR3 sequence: CASTGGEFNTEAFF. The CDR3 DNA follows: TGTGCCAGCACCGGAGGGGAATTTAACACTGAAGCTTTCTTT.